What follows describes a single T cell receptor (beta chain). This clonotype was seen ten or more times. Which antigen it targets is not known. Qualities for individual bases were not recorded, and no much larger clone is one base off. The cysteine opens and the phenylalanine closes a CDR3 of 10 amino acids. Of all the DNA, just the CDR3 is kept, 30 bases in frame from base 1. Based on the germline V gene, the CDR1 and CDR2 sequences are MNHEY and SVGEGT. V drops 6 bases and J drops 4 bases, leaving 3 bases in between. Libraries were constructed by RT-PCR. Sequenced on an Illumina HiSeq 2500. The public reads were reprocessed in TCRdb via fastp at Q25 and MiXCR, keeping in-frame beta chains. Each entry is one CDR3 protein sequence, shown with its most common DNA and genes. In this sample the table shows a few hundred thousand distinct CDR3 sequences, around 15% of which occur a single time. Of the sample, around 10% falls within the top ten clones.

The data originate from a study of response to subunit inactivated influenza vaccine (dated by TCRdb to about 2018). The study in broad terms: To follow how T cells responded to a trivalent subunit inactivated influenza vaccine, the researchers relied on deep quantitative profiling of the T cell receptor repertoire. What the authors observed across the whole study: The authors suggested that each seasonal influenza vaccination may recruit only a limited number of new T cells.

The TCR sequence derives from a man aged 45-60 years who received an inactivated influenza vaccine. Donor details come from another sample of the same person, matched by shared clones. This specimen was PBMCs from blood, taken 12 days after vaccination. This receptor chain uses TRBV6-2 or TRBV6-3 and TRBJ2-5; the D gene cannot be resolved reliably. The bases are TGTGCCAGCAGCCGAGAGACCCAGTACTTC. Translation gives CASSRETQYF.